This TCR beta chain was captured in a study of cytomegalovirus exposure and HLA in healthy donors. In the PCR, 60 Vbeta and 13 Jbeta primers were used. Generated by immunoSEQ multiplex PCR, the TCRdb table keeps only in-frame clones and is missing some. The sample has around 63,000 clones; 78% are singletons. CDR1 is PRHDT, CDR2 FYEKMQ, per germline (reference sequence). This CDR3 has 15 amino acids. The junction had 8 bases not matched to a gene; V was cut back by 5 bases and J by 5 bases. The sequence derives from a man aged 35 to 55 in good health and CMV-seronegative. This rearrangement joins TRBV13 to TRBJ1-4; 7 bases agree with TRBD1. The sequencing sample was made of PBMCs. This CDR3 is CASSGTGQQNEKLFF. CDR3 in DNA: TGTGCCAGCAGCGGAACGGGACAGCAGAATGAAAAACTGTTTTTT.